Following are 18 T cell receptor beta chains from one sample sequenced in a study of response to subunit inactivated influenza vaccine. TCRdb processed the RT-PCR reads anew with MiXCR; each CDR3 protein has one entry. The sample yields fewer than 600,000 distinct CDR3 sequences, less than 7.5% seen once. The sequences come from PBMCs from blood, collected about 23 months after vaccination. These receptor sequences come from a man aged 45-69 years who received an inactivated influenza vaccine.

This clonotype was seen ten or more times. The chain employs TRBV10-3 and TRBJ2-6, with 8 bases that match TRBD1. V lost 4 bases to trimming and J lost 3 bases; unmatched junction nucleotides: 8. The CDR3 consists of 17 residues. Germline CDR1 is ENHRY and CDR2 is SYGVKD. In nucleotides, the CDR3 is TGTGCCATCAGTGCAGCTCAGGGGGCGCGTGGGGCCAACGTCCTGACTTTC. Translating it yields CAISAAQGARGANVLTF.

The V and J genes are TRBV2 and TRBJ1-1; 7 nucleotides agree with TRBD1. Trimming removed 6 bases from V and 2 bases from J; junction bases left unmatched: 6. CDR1 is SNHLY, CDR2 FYNNEI, per germline. The CDR3 covers 14 residues. The CDR3 spells CASRPGQYNTEAFF. As DNA, the CDR3 is TGTGCCAGCAGACCGGGACAGTATAACACTGAAGCTTTCTTT.

V and J are TRBV10-3 and TRBJ2-6, with D possibly being TRBD1 (6 bases). CDR1 and CDR2 (germline): ENHRY, SYGVKD. With 6 bases removed from V and 1 base from J, the gap between germline ends came to 7 bases. This CDR3 region has 14 residues. The DNA of the CDR3 is TGTGCCATCAGACAGGGTTCTGGGGCCAACGTCCTGACTTTC. It codes for CAIRQGSGANVLTF.

This clonotype was observed at least ten times. The chain uses TRBV27 and TRBJ2-1, with 10 bases that match TRBD2. Germline V gene sequence: CDR1 MNHEY, CDR2 SMNVEV (reference sequence). V dropped 3 bases and J dropped 5; count of bases not matched to a gene: 7. This CDR3 comprises 16 residues. The CDR3 sequence: CASSLGPSGRHNEQFF. As DNA, the CDR3 is TGTGCCAGCAGTTTGGGACCTAGCGGGAGACACAATGAGCAGTTCTTC.

The sample holds many counts of this clonotype. The V call is TRBV20-1, the J call TRBJ2-5, with D possibly being TRBD1 (5 bases). This CDR3 region has 13 residues. The germline V and J ends were trimmed by 3 bases and 5 bases, with 13 bases remaining between them. Germline-derived CDR1 and CDR2 are DFQATT and SNEGSKA (reference sequence). CDR3 sequence reads: CSASLQGLETQYF. The CDR3 coding sequence is TGCAGTGCTAGTCTCCAGGGTCTGGAGACCCAGTACTTC.

The V call is TRBV7-9, the J call TRBJ2-3; D may be TRBD2 (6 bases). The germline gives CDR1 SEHNR, CDR2 FQNEAQ (reference sequence). The ends were cut back, 5 bases at V and 2 bases at J, with 17 bases in the middle. CDR3 length equals 16 residues. CDR3 region: CASSPPRDLLTDTQYF. The DNA of the CDR3 is TGTGCCAGCAGCCCACCCAGGGACTTACTCACAGATACGCAGTATTTT.

The rearrangement joins TRBV10-3 to TRBJ2-5; D is uncertain. The V and J ends lost 0 bases and 6 bases respectively, with 2 bases between them. CDR1 and CDR2 (germline): ENHRY, SYGVKD. This CDR3 region has 11 residues. The chain's CDR3 is CAISESKTQYF. CDR3 DNA sequence: TGTGCCATCAGTGAGTCAAAGACCCAGTACTTC.

This clonotype has only a few counts. This chain joins TRBV25-1 and TRBJ2-7; 11 nucleotides agree with TRBD1. The CDR3 loop spans 15 amino acids. Germline V lookup: CDR1 MGHDK, CDR2 SYGVNS. V was clipped by 5 bases and J by 4 bases; unmatched bases: 7. The CDR3 reads CASSSGGTGGYEQYF. The CDR3 bases are TGTGCCAGCAGTTCTGGAGGGACAGGGGGATACGAGCAGTACTTC.

This clonotype was observed many times. The chain carries TRBV2 and TRBJ2-2; D perhaps matches TRBD1 (5 bases). CDR1 and CDR2 from the germline V gene are SNHLY and FYNNEI. V dropped 3 bases and J dropped 4 bases, with 12 bases sitting between them. This CDR3 comprises 15 residues. The CDR3 DNA reads TGTGCCAGCAGTGATTTTGGGGCGTTCACCGGGGAGCTGTTTTTT. It yields the protein CASSDFGAFTGELFF.

This clonotype has only a few counts. The genes are TRBV14 and TRBJ2-5; D is uncertain. The V end was cut by 4 bases, the J end by 1 base, with 22 bases between. Germline V gene sequence: CDR1 SGHDN, CDR2 FVKESK. There are 18 residues in the CDR3. The CDR3 sequence: CASSPVKALHPIQETQYF. The CDR3, as DNA: TGTGCCAGCAGCCCCGTCAAAGCTCTACACCCAATCCAAGAGACCCAGTACTTC.

This clonotype was counted between two and nine times. The chain carries TRBV20-1 and TRBJ2-7, with 12 nucleotides matching TRBD2. Germline V gene lookup returns CDR1 DFQATT and CDR2 SNEGSKA (reference sequence). Trimming removed 6 bases from V and 1 base from J; junction bases left unmatched: 7. This CDR3 is 15 amino acids long. CDR3 sequence: CSALELAGGSYEQYF. CDR3 DNA: TGCAGTGCCCTCGAACTAGCGGGAGGTTCCTACGAGCAGTACTTC.

This clonotype was seen a handful of times. A read error may produce the germline difference seen at one junction end. The rearrangement uses TRBV7-2 and TRBJ2-3; D assignment may be TRBD1 or TRBD2 (5 bases each). Germline V gene data show CDR1 as SGHTA and CDR2 as FQGNSA. CDR3 length equals 16 residues. The CDR3 DNA reads as TGTGCCAGCAGATTAGGGAGTGGGACCCTCCCAGATACGCAGTATTTT. This sequence encodes CASRLGSGTLPDTQYF.

This clonotype was seen at least ten times. The V and J genes are TRBV5-5 and TRBJ2-4; TRBD1 aligns across 7 bases. The CDR3 is made up of 13 amino acids. CDR1 is SGHKS and CDR2 is YYEKEE in the germline V gene (reference sequence). V gave up 2 bases and J gave up 8 bases; unmatched junction bases: 4. CDR3 sequence reads: CASSLDRVYIQYF. In DNA form, the CDR3 reads TGTGCCAGCAGCTTAGACAGGGTTTACATTCAGTACTTC.

This clonotype was counted at least ten times. CDR3 DNA sequence: TGTGCCAGCAGCGTAGTTTCGGACAGGGTCGGTGCTTTCTTT. Its translation: CASSVVSDRVGAFF. The chain employs TRBV9 and TRBJ1-1, with 8 positions matching TRBD1. CDR3 length: 14 amino acids. V lost 0 bases to trimming and J lost 11 bases; unmatched junction nucleotides: 9. CDR1 and CDR2 (germline): SGDLS, YYNGEE. Supplemented by reference TRBV9 and TRBJ1-1, the full variable domain reads DSGVTQTPKHLITATGQRVTLRCSPRSGDLSVYWYQQSLDQGLQFLIQYYNGEERAKGNILERFSAQQFPDLHSELNLSSLELGDSALYFCASSVVSDRVGAFFGQGTRLTVV.

The chain is built from TRBV6-5 and TRBJ1-1, with TRBD1 matching 7 bases. This CDR3 spans 16 amino acids. The junction had 12 bases not matched to a gene; V was cut back by 5 bases and J by 3 bases. Germline CDR1 and CDR2: MNHEY and SVGAGI. The CDR3, as DNA: TGTGCCAGCAGTCACAAGAACAGGGGAGGCCACACTGAAGCTTTCTTT. It yields the protein CASSHKNRGGHTEAFF.

The chain is built from TRBV30 and TRBJ1-3; D is unresolved. Germline V lookup: CDR1 GTSNPN, CDR2 SVGIG (reference sequence). The CDR3 contains 13 residues. The CDR3 region is CATAGYPGNTIYF. The CDR3, as DNA: TGTGCGACGGCCGGGTACCCTGGAAACACCATATATTTT.

Only a few counts were recorded for this clonotype. V and J are TRBV12-5 and TRBJ2-3, with D perhaps matching TRBD2 (5 bases). Germline lookup yields CDR1 LGHNT and CDR2 FRNRAP. The CDR3 spans 13 residues. V was shortened by 0 bases and J by 6 bases, with 7 bases between the two germline ends. The CDR3 is CASGLVTGDTQYF. DNA of the CDR3: TGTGCTAGTGGTTTGGTTACGGGGGATACGCAGTATTTT.

Points on this clonotype: As the CDR3 is not closed by the conserved phenylalanine or tryptophan, this likely results from a read error. The chain uses TRBV5-1 and TRBJ1-1, with D unresolved. Trimming left V 4 bases short and J 4 bases short, with 11 bases between. Germline V gives CDR1 SGHRS, CDR2 YFSETQ. The CDR3 totals 13 residues. CDR3 bases: TGCGCCAGCAGCCCCGGAATGGGCACTGAAGCTTTCCTT. Its protein is CASSPGMGTEAFL.